This T cell receptor (beta chain) appears in the sequencing data of a study of cytomegalovirus exposure and HLA in healthy donors. Study findings and constraints: Most sequenced TCRs were rare (though some public TCRs occurred in many donors). The investigators catalogued 150 to 200 TCR beta chains as cytomegalovirus-associated. In the analysis, some V segments, TRBV6-2 and TRBV6-3 included, were excluded as indistinguishable. Follow-up analysis later connected one missense variant in DCLRE1C with trimming of TCR beta V- and J-genes.

Worth noting for this clone: As yet, its antigen is unknown.

The germline CDR1 and CDR2 sequences are SGHRS and YFSETQ. The CDR3 is 18 amino acids. V gave up 1 base and J gave up 0 bases; unmatched junction bases: 6. Use of 60 Vbeta and 13 Jbeta primers characterized the PCR. Assay used: immunoSEQ multiplex PCR; TCRdb lists only in-frame clones, some missing. Of 110,000 to 150,000 clones listed, roughly 80% were seen once; the top ten hold 8.8%. Sequencing was done on a sample of PBMCs. The source is a woman aged 50 to 60 in good health and CMV-seropositive. The chain joins TRBV5-1 to TRBJ2-6; 8 bases map to TRBD1. The CDR3 nucleotides read TGCGCCAGCAGCTTGACGGGACAGGTTAGCTCTGGGGCCAACGTCCTGACTTTC. This gives the protein CASSLTGQVSSGANVLTF.